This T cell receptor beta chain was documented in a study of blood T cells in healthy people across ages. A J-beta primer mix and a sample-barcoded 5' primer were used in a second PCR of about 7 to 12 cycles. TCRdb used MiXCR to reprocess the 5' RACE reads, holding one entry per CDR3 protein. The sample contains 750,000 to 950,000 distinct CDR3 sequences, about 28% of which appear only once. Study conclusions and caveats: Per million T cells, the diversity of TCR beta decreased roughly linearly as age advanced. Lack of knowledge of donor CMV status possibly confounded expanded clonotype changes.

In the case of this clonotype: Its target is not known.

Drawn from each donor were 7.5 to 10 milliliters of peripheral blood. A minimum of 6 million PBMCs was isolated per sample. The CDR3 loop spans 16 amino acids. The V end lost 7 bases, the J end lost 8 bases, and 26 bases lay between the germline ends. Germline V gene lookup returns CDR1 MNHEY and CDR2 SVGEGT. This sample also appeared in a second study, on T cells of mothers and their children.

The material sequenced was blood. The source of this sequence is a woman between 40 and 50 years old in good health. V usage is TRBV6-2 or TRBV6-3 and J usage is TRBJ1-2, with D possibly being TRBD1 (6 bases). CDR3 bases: TGTGCCAGCAAGTCACAGCGCCGGACAGCCAGCGAAGGCTACACCTTC. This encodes CASKSQRRTASEGYTF.